This is a list of T cell receptor beta chains from one sample in a study of blood T cell repertoires in COVID-19. TCRdb's table, derived via immunoSEQ multiplex PCR, lists solely in-frame clones and lacks some. The data hold 180,000 or so clones, with roughly 88% observed a single time. Sequencing input: PBMCs or T cells enriched from blood (not recorded which). These receptor sequences come from a man aged 35-49 years with acute COVID-19. Each CDR3 is given with its conserved first and last residue. D genes are given only for firm matches. A row's size may be missing; if present it is once, few, many or a size class.

>TRBJ1-4|TRBV27|TRBD1|-
TGTGCCAGCAGTTCGGACAGGACTAATGAAAAACTGTTTTTT
CASSSDRTNEKLFF
>TRBJ2-7|TRBV2|TRBD2|-
TGTGCCAGCAGTGAAAGACTAGCGGGGGCCTACGAGCAGTACTTC
CASSERLAGAYEQYF
>TRBJ2-7|TRBV5-1|-|once
TGCGCCAGTCACGACTCTGCCGAGCAGTACTTC
CASHDSAEQYF
>TRBJ1-1|TRBV4-1|-|-
TGCGCCAGCAGCATCCGAACAGGGCCCAGGAACACTGAAGCTTTCTTT
CASSIRTGPRNTEAFF
>TRBJ2-3|TRBV7-6|TRBD1|-
TGTGCCAGCAGCACAGGGGGCGATACGCAGTATTTT
CASSTGGDTQYF
>TRBJ2-7|TRBV6-5|TRBD2|-
TGTGCCAGCGGACTAGCGGGAGTAGTCTACGAGCAGTACTTC
CASGLAGVVYEQYF
>TRBJ2-1|TRBV5-1|-|once
TGCGCCAGCAGCCCGGACGGGATCTACAATGAGCAGTTCTTC
CASSPDGIYNEQFF
>TRBJ1-6|TRBV13|TRBD1|-
TGTGCCAGCAGCATCTTCCGGGACAGGAATAATTCACCCCTCCACTTT
CASSIFRDRNNSPLHF
>TRBJ2-2|TRBV2|-|-
TGTGCCAGCATCGAACGAGGGGGAAAGACGCCCGGGGAGCTGTTTTTT
CASIERGGKTPGELFF
>TRBJ1-6|TRBV6-5|-|-
TGTGCCAGCAGTCCTACAGGTGTTGCGGGATCACCCCTCCACTTT
CASSPTGVAGSPLHF
>TRBJ2-2|TRBV7-3|TRBD1|-
TGTGCCAGCAGTCCAGGGGGTATCCGGGAGCTGTTTTTT
CASSPGGIRELFF
>TRBJ2-7|TRBV6-5|TRBD2|-
TGTGCCAGCAGTCTATTAGCGGGAGTTGCCTACGAGCAGTACTTC
CASSLLAGVAYEQYF
>TRBJ2-5|TRBV5-1|TRBD1|-
TGCGCCAGCAGCTACGGACAGGGGGACGGGGCCCAGTACTTC
CASSYGQGDGAQYF
>TRBJ1-2|TRBV27|-|-
TGTGCCAGCAGTTTATCCCGGGGGAACTATGGCTACACCTTC
CASSLSRGNYGYTF
>TRBJ1-1|TRBV5-5|-|-
TGTGCCAGCAGCTTGATGGTAGGGGCGGTCGGAACTGAAGCTTTCTTT
CASSLMVGAVGTEAFF